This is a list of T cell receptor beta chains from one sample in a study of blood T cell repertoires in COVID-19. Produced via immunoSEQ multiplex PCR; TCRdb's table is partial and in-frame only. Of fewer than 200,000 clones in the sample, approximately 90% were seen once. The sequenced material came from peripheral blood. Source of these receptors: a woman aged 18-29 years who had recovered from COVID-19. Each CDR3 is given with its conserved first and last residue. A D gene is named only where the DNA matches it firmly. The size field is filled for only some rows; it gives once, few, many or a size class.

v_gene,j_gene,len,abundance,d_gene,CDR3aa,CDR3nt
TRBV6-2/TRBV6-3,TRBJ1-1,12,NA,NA,CASSYRAGSLFF,TGTGCCAGCAGTTACCGAGCAGGGTCCCTTTTCTTT
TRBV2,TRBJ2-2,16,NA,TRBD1,CASIPWGQGNTGELFF,TGTGCCAGCATTCCCTGGGGACAGGGGAACACCGGGGAGCTGTTTTTT
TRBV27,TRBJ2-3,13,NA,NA,CASSFRRTDTQYF,TGTGCCAGCAGTTTCCGTAGAACAGATACGCAGTATTTT
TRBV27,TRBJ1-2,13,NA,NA,CASSLYGGEGYTF,TGTGCCAGCAGTTTATACGGGGGAGAAGGCTACACCTTC
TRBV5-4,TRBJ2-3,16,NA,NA,CASSPTTPGGTDTQYF,TGTGCCAGCAGCCCCACCACGCCCGGTGGCACAGATACGCAGTATTTT
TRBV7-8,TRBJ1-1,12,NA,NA,CASTRGSTEAFF,TGTGCCAGCACCCGCGGGTCCACTGAAGCTTTCTTT
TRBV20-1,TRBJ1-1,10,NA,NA,CSAALSEAFF,TGCAGTGCTGCGCTCTCTGAAGCTTTCTTT
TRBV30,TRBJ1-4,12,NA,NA,CAWSQGNEKLFF,TGTGCCTGGAGTCAGGGAAATGAAAAACTGTTTTTT
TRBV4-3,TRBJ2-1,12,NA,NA,CASSQGSHEQFF,TGCGCCAGCAGCCAGGGTAGCCATGAGCAGTTCTTC
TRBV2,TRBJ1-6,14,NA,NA,CASSQIGEGSPLHF,TGTGCCAGCAGTCAGATCGGGGAGGGGTCACCCCTCCACTTT
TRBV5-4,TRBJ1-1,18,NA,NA,CASSSIQGRVIMATEAFF,TGTGCCAGCAGCTCTATACAAGGGAGGGTTATCATGGCCACTGAAGCTTTCTTT
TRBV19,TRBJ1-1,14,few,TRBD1,CASRTDRGATEAFF,TGTGCCAGTAGAACGGACAGGGGGGCAACTGAAGCTTTCTTT
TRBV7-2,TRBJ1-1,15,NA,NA,CASSHQVFMNTEAFF,TGTGCCAGCAGCCACCAGGTTTTCATGAACACTGAAGCTTTCTTT
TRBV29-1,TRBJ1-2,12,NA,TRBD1,CSADREGYGYTF,TGCAGCGCCGACAGGGAAGGGTATGGCTACACCTTC
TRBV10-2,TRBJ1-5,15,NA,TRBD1,CASSPTGDSNQPQHF,TGCGCCAGCAGTCCGACAGGGGATAGCAATCAGCCCCAGCATTTT
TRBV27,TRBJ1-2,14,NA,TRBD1,CASSWGQGLNGYTF,TGTGCCAGCAGTTGGGGACAGGGGTTGAACGGCTACACCTTC
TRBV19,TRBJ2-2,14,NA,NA,CASSIEQGGGELFF,TGTGCCAGTAGTATCGAGCAGGGCGGCGGGGAGCTGTTTTTT
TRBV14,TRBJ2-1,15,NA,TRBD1,CASSQGTGDYNEQFF,TGTGCCAGCAGCCAAGGGACAGGGGACTACAATGAGCAGTTCTTC
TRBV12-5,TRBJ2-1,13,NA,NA,CASALARYNEQFF,TGTGCTAGTGCCCTAGCCCGTTACAATGAGCAGTTCTTC
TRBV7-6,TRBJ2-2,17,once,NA,CASSLASGGSYTGELFF,TGTGCCAGCAGCTTAGCGTCAGGAGGGTCATACACCGGGGAGCTGTTTTTT
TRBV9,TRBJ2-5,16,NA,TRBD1,CASSVTGQGPQETQYF,TGTGCCAGCAGCGTAACGGGACAGGGCCCCCAAGAGACCCAGTACTTC
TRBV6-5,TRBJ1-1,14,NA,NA,CASSYSEPNTEAFF,TGTGCCAGCAGTTACTCAGAGCCGAACACTGAAGCTTTCTTT
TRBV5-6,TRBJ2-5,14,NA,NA,CASSRGARGGTQYF,TGTGCCAGCAGTCGGGGGGCGCGGGGAGGGACCCAGTACTTC
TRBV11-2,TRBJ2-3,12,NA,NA,CASSPEHGTQYF,TGTGCCAGCAGCCCCGAGCACGGTACGCAGTATTTT
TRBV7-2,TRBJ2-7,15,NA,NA,CASSLGITGSHEQYF,TGTGCCAGCAGCTTAGGGATTACAGGGTCCCACGAGCAGTACTTC
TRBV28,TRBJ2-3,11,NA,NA,CASSPLDTQYF,TGTGCCAGCAGTCCTCTAGATACGCAGTATTTT
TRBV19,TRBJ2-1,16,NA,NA,CASSAQRAAQGHEQFF,TGTGCCAGTAGTGCCCAGAGAGCGGCCCAGGGGCATGAGCAGTTCTTC
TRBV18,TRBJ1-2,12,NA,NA,CASSPTDYGYTF,TGTGCCAGCTCACCTACAGACTATGGCTACACCTTC
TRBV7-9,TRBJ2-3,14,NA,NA,CASTPRVDADTQYF,TGTGCCAGCACCCCTCGGGTTGACGCAGATACGCAGTATTTT
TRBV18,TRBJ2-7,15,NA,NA,CASSPLPDSIYEQYF,TGTGCCAGCTCACCACTTCCCGACAGTATCTACGAGCAGTACTTC
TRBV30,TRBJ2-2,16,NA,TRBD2,CAWSDPGLAGAGELFF,TGTGCCTGGAGCGATCCGGGACTAGCGGGGGCCGGGGAGCTGTTTTTT
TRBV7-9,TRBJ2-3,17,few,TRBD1,CASSSGQGTTSTDTQYF,TGTGCCAGCAGCTCCGGACAGGGGACAACTAGCACAGATACGCAGTATTTT
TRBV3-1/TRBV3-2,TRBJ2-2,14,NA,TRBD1,CASSQTGAGGELFF,TGTGCCAGCAGCCAAACAGGGGCAGGCGGGGAGCTGTTTTTT
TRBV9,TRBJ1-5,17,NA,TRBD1,CASSDGQGDAGNQPQHF,TGTGCCAGCAGCGACGGACAGGGGGATGCTGGCAATCAGCCCCAGCATTTT
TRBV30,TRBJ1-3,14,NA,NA,CAWSRTASGNTIYF,TGTGCCTGGAGCCGGACAGCCTCTGGAAACACCATATATTTT
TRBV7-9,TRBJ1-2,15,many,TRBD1,CASSPRDRGNYGYTF,TGTGCCAGCAGCCCCCGGGACAGGGGTAACTATGGCTACACCTTC
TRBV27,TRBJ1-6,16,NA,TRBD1,CASSTTPTGGRSPLHF,TGTGCCAGCAGTACAACCCCGACAGGGGGCCGGTCACCCCTCCACTTT
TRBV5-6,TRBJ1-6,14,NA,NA,CASSWEGLDSPLHF,TGTGCCAGCAGCTGGGAGGGGTTGGACTCACCCCTCCACTTT
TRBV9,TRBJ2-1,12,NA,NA,CASSPQGDEQFF,TGTGCCAGCAGCCCACAGGGCGATGAGCAGTTCTTC
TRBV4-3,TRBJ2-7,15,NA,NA,CASSQDSGSVYEQYF,TGCGCCAGCAGCCAAGATTCAGGGTCGGTCTACGAGCAGTACTTC
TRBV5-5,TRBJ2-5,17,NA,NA,CASSLIPWSAGAETQYF,TGTGCCAGCAGCTTGATCCCCTGGAGTGCAGGGGCAGAGACCCAGTACTTC